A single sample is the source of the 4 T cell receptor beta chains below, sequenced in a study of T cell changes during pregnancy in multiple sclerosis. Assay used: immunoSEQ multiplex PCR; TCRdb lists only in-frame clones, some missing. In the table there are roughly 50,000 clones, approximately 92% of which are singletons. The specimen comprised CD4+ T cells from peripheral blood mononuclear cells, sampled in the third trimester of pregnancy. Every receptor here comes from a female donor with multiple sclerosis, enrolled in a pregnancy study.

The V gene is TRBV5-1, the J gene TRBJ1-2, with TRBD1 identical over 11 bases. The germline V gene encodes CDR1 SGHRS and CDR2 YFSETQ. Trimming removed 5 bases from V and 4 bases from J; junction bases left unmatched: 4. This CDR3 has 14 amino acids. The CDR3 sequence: CASRAGTGGYGYTF. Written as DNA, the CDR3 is TGCGCCAGCAGAGCCGGGACAGGGGGCTATGGCTACACCTTC. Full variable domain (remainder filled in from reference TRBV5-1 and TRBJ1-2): KAGVTQTPRYLIKTRGQQVTLSCSPISGHRSVSWYQQTPGQGLQFLFEYFSETQRNKGNFPGRFSGRQFSNSRSEMNVSTLELGDSALYLCASRAGTGGYGYTFGSGTRLTVV.

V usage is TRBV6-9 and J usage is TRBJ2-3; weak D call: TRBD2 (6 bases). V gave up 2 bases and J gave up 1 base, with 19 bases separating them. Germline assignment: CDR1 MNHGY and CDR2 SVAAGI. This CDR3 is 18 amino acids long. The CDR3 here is CASSYPICLSGGTDTQYF. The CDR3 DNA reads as TGTGCCAGCAGTTATCCAATTTGCCTATCGGGAGGCACAGATACGCAGTATTTT.

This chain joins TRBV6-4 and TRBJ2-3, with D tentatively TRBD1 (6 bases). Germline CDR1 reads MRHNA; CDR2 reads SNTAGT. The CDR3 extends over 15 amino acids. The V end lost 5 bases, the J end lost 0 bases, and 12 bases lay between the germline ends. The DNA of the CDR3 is TGTGCCAGCAGTATTAAACAGGGTAGCACAGATACGCAGTATTTT. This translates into CASSIKQGSTDTQYF.

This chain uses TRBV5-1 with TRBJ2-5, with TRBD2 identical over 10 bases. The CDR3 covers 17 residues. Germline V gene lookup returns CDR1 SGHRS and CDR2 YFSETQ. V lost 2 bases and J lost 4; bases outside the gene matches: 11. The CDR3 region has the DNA TGCGCCAGCAGCTTCGGACTAGCGGCAGGCCCTATAGAGACCCAGTACTTC. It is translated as CASSFGLAAGPIETQYF.